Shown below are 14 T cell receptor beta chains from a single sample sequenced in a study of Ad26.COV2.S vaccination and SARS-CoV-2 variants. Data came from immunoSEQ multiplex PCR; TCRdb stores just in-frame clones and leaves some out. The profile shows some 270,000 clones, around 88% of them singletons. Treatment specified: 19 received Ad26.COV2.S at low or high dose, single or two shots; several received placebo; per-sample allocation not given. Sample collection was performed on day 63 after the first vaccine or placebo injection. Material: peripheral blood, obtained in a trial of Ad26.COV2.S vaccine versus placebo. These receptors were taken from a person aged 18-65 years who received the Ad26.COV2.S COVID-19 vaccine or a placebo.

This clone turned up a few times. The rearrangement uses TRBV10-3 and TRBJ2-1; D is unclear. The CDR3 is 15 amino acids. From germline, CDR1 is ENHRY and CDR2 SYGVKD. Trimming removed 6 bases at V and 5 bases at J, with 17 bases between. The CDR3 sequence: CAIRKELGRHNEQFF. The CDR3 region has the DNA TGTGCCATCAGGAAGGAACTCGGACGGCACAATGAGCAGTTCTTC.

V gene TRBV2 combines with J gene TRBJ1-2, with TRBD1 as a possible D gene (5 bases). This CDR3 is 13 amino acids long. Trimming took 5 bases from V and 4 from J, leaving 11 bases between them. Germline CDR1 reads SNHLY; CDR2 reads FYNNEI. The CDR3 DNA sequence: TGTGCCAGCAGTCTGGCAGGGCCCTATGGCTACACCTTC. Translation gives CASSLAGPYGYTF.

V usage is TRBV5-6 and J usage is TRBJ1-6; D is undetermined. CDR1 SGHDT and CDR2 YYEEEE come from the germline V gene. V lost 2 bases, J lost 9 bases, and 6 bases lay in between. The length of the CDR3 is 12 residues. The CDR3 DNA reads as TGTGCCAGCAGCTTAGATACTTCACCCCTCCACTTT. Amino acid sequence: CASSLDTSPLHF.

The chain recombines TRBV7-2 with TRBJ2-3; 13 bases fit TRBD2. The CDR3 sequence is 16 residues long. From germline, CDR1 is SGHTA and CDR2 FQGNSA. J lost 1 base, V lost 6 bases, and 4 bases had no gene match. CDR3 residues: CASRGGTSGGTDTQYF. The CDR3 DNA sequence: TGTGCCAGCAGGGGAGGGACTAGCGGGGGCACAGATACGCAGTATTTT.

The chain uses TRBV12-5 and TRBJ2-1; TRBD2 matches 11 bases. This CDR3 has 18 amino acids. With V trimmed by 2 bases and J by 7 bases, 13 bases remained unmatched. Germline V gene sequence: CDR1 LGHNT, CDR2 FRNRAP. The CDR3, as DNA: TGTGCTAGTGGTTTGCGGTACACACTAGCGGGGGTGAGGAATGAGCAGTTCTTC. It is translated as CASGLRYTLAGVRNEQFF.

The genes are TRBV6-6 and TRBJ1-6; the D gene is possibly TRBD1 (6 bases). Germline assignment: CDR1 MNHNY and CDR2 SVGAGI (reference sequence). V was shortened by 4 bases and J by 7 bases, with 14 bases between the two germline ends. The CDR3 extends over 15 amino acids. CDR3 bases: TGTGCCAGCAGTTCCGGAAGACAGGTCAATTCACCCCTCCACTTT. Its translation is CASSSGRQVNSPLHF.

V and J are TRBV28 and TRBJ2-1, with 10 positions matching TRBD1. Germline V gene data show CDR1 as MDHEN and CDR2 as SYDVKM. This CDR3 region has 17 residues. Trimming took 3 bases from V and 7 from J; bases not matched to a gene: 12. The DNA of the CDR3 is TGTGCCAGCAGTTTTGAGGGAATAGGACAGGGGGTTAATGAGCAGTTCTTC. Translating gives CASSFEGIGQGVNEQFF.

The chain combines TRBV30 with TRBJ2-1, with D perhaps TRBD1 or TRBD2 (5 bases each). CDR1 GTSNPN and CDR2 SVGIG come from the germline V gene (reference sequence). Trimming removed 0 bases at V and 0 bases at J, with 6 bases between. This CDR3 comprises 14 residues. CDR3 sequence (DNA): TGTGCCTGGAGTGTGGGGGTCTCCTACAATGAGCAGTTCTTC. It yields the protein CAWSVGVSYNEQFF.

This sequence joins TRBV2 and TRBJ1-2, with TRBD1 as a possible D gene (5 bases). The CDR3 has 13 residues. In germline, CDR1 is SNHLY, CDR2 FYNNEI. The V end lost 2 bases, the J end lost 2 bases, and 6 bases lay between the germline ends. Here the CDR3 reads CASSEQGNYGYTF. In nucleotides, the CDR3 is TGTGCCAGCAGTGAACAGGGCAACTATGGCTACACCTTC. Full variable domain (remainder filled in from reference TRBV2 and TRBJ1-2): EPEVTQTPSHQVTQMGQEVILRCVPISNHLYFYWYRQILGQKVEFLVSFYNNEISEKSEIFDDQFSVERPDGSNFTLKIRSTKLEDSAMYFCASSEQGNYGYTFGSGTRLTVV.

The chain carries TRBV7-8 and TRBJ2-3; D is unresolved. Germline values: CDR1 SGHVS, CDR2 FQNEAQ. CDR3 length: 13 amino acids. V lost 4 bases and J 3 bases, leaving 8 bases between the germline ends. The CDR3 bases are TGTGCCAGCAGCTATAGGGCGACAGATACGCAGTATTTT. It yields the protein CASSYRATDTQYF.

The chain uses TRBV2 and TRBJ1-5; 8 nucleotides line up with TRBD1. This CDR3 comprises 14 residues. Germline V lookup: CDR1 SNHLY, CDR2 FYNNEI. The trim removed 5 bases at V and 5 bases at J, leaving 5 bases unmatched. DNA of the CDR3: TGTGCCAGCAGTCCCGACAGGGGCGATCAGCCCCAGCATTTT. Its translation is CASSPDRGDQPQHF.

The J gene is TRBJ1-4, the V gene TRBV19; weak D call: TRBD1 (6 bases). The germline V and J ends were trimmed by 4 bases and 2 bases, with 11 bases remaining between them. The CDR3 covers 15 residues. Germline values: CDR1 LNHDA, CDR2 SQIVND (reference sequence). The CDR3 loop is CASSTPGATNEKLFF. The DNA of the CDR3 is TGTGCCAGTAGTACCCCAGGGGCGACTAATGAAAAACTGTTTTTT.

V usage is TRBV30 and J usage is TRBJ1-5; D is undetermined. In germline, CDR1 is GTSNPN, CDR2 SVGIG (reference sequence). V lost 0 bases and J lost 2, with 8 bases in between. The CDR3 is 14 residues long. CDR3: CAWSVPGGNQPQHF. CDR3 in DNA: TGTGCCTGGAGTGTACCCGGGGGCAATCAGCCCCAGCATTTT.

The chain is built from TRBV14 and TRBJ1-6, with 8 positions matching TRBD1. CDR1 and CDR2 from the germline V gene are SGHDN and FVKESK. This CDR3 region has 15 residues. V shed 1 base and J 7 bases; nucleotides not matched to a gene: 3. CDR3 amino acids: CASSQVRQGNSPLHF. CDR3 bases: TGTGCCAGCAGCCAAGTCCGACAGGGGAATTCACCCCTCCACTTT.